A selection of T cell receptor beta chains follows, all from one sample in a study of T-cell reconstitution after alpha-beta-depleted transplantation in children. TCRdb reanalysed the PCR reads using MiXCR and keeps one entry per CDR3 protein. The table has some 300,000 distinct CDR3 sequences, around 10% seen once. This specimen consisted of PBMCs, obtained before TCRalphabeta/CD19-depleted stem cell transplant. The source of these receptors is a boy younger than two with acute myeloid leukemia, due to receive a stem cell transplant. Each CDR3 is given with its conserved first and last residue. D genes are given only for firm matches. Not all rows give a size; the values are once, few, many and, for expanded clones, a class.

j_call d_call v_call clone_size cdr3_length cdr3_nt cdr3_aa
TRBJ2-5 TRBD2 TRBV7-3 many 14 TGTGCCAGCAGCTACGGGGGGGCCGGAGAGACCCAGTACTTC CASSYGGAGETQYF
TRBJ2-7 NA TRBV18 many 16 TGTGCCAGCTCAACCCTGGGCCGGGACTTTGCCTACGAGCAGTACTTC CASSTLGRDFAYEQYF
TRBJ2-1 NA TRBV12-3/TRBV12-4 NA 12 TGTGCCAGCAGTTTAGGGCGCGGTGAGCAGTTCTTC CASSLGRGEQFF
TRBJ2-3 TRBD2 TRBV27 NA 19 TGTGCCAGCAGTTTTTCCGGACTAGCGGGGGGGGCTAGCACAGATACGCAGTATTTT CASSFSGLAGGASTDTQYF
TRBJ2-1 TRBD1 TRBV12-3/TRBV12-4 NA 17 TGTGCCAGCAGTTTCCCGGGACAGGGGGAGGGTTACAATGAGCAGTTCTTC CASSFPGQGEGYNEQFF
TRBJ2-1 NA TRBV5-8 NA 17 TGTGCCAGCAGCTTGGGCTTCTCGAGAAGCTCCTACAATGAGCAGTTCTTC CASSLGFSRSSYNEQFF
TRBJ2-1 TRBD2 TRBV7-8 NA 15 TGTGCCAGCAGCTTAGGGGTGGGAGGGTACAATGAGCAGTTCTTC CASSLGVGGYNEQFF
TRBJ2-1 TRBD1 TRBV7-3 many 16 TGTGCCAGCAGCCAAGAGGGGACAGGGCTCTACAATGAGCAGTTCTTC CASSQEGTGLYNEQFF
TRBJ1-2 NA TRBV7-9 few 16 TGTGCCAGCAGCCCAAATGTCAGGGGCTCGGGCTATGGCTACACCTTC CASSPNVRGSGYGYTF
TRBJ2-3 NA TRBV28 NA 15 TGTGCCAGCAGTTTCAATAGCGGCTGCACAGATACGCAGTATTTT CASSFNSGCTDTQYF
TRBJ2-7 NA TRBV5-4 many 14 TGTGCCAGCAGCTCCATGGGCGAGCCCTACGAGCAGTACTTC CASSSMGEPYEQYF
TRBJ1-5 TRBD1 TRBV12-3/TRBV12-4 many 15 TGTGCCAGCAGTTTCGACAGGGAGGGCAATCAGCCCCAGCATTTT CASSFDREGNQPQHF
TRBJ2-7 NA TRBV5-1 many 13 TGCGCCATCAGCTCTAACAGGGCCGCCGAGCAGTACTTC CAISSNRAAEQYF
TRBJ2-5 NA TRBV7-2 NA 12 TGTGCCAGCAGCAGAAATACGGAGACCCAGTACTTC CASSRNTETQYF
TRBJ1-3 TRBD1 TRBV5-1 many 15 TGCGCCAGCAGCTCAGGGGGGACCTCTGGAAACACCATATATTTT CASSSGGTSGNTIYF
TRBJ2-7 TRBD1 TRBV6-5 many 17 TGTGCCAGCAGTTACTCCCTCTCATTCACAGGGGGCCACGAGCAGTACTTC CASSYSLSFTGGHEQYF
TRBJ2-1 TRBD1 TRBV9 many 15 TGTGCCAGCAGCGCCTGGACAGGGATGGAGAATGAGCAGTTCTTC CASSAWTGMENEQFF
TRBJ1-5 TRBD1 TRBV19 many 19 TGTGCCAGTAGTATAGATCCGTGGACAGGGGAGGGGCCGCATCAGCCCCAGCATTTT CASSIDPWTGEGPHQPQHF